One and the same sample provided the 10 T cell receptor beta chains below, sequenced in a study of T cells after yellow fever vaccination. From the 5' RACE reads, TCRdb called clonotypes with MiXCR, one entry per CDR3 protein. The sample lists approximately 350,000 distinct CDR3 sequences; roughly 12% were seen once. This specimen was PBMCs, taken on the day of the first yellow fever vaccination. The receptors were sampled from a man younger than 35 who received the YFV17D yellow fever vaccine.

The V gene is TRBV6-1, the J gene TRBJ1-2; TRBD1 matches at 11 bases. Germline V gene data show CDR1 as MNHNS and CDR2 as SASEGT. The CDR3 runs to 14 residues. With V trimmed by 6 bases and J by 8 bases, 8 bases remained unmatched. The CDR3 region is CASRPGQGARGYTF. In nucleotides, the CDR3 is TGTGCCAGCAGGCCCGGACAGGGGGCGCGAGGCTACACCTTC.

This clonotype was found many times. The genes are TRBV12-3 or TRBV12-4 and TRBJ2-3; D is unresolved. This CDR3 has 14 residues. The V end lost 5 bases, the J end lost 5 bases, and 14 bases lay between the germline ends. The CDR3 DNA sequence: TGTGCCAGCAGTATCCTCGGCCGTCAAGATACGCAGTATTTT. It encodes CASSILGRQDTQYF.

This clonotype was seen at least ten times. The CDR3 protein is CASTGMEETQYF. The CDR3 bases are TGTGCCAGCACGGGGATGGAGGAGACCCAGTACTTC. J is TRBJ2-5 and V is TRBV11-1; D may be TRBD2 (5 bases). Germline CDR1 and CDR2: SGHAT and FQDESV (reference sequence). The length of the CDR3 is 12 residues. V lost 7 bases and J 5 bases, leaving 11 bases between the germline ends.

This clonotype was observed a handful of times. V is TRBV4-2 and J is TRBJ2-3, with 9 positions matching TRBD2. Trimming removed 2 bases from V and 3 bases from J; junction bases left unmatched: 9. CDR3 size: 17 residues. Germline CDR1 reads LGHNA; CDR2 reads YNFKEQ. This chain's CDR3 is CASSQRTSVPRTDTQYF. The CDR3 nucleotides are TGTGCCAGCAGCCAAAGGACTAGCGTCCCACGGACAGATACGCAGTATTTT.

The CDR3 coding sequence is TGCGCCAGCAGCTTCCACAGGGGAGCGGAGAACACTGAAGCTTTCTTT. This codes for CASSFHRGAENTEAFF. The chain recombines TRBV5-1 with TRBJ1-1, with 7 positions matching TRBD1. The CDR3 contains 16 residues. Trimming at V came to 2 bases and at J to 1 base, leaving 8 bases not matched to a gene. Germline loops: CDR1 SGHRS, CDR2 YFSETQ.

V usage is TRBV7-6 and J usage is TRBJ1-4; no firm D call. Per the germline V gene, CDR1 is SGHVS and CDR2 is FNYEAQ. The CDR3 extends over 13 amino acids. V lost 4 bases and J lost 10, with 13 bases in between. The DNA for the CDR3 is TGTGCCAGCAGCTCCCCGGCGGAGGTAAAACTGTTTTTT. Protein sequence: CASSSPAEVKLFF.

This chain joins TRBV4-1 and TRBJ1-1; D may be TRBD1 (5 bases). CDR3 length equals 15 residues. The V gene's germline CDR1 is MGHRA and CDR2 YSYEKL. The V end lost 3 bases, the J end lost 4 bases, and 15 bases lay between the germline ends. In DNA form, the CDR3 reads TGCGCCAGCAGCCAGGGCACAGGTCTGATCACTGAAGCTTTCTTT. This encodes CASSQGTGLITEAFF.

The chain recombines TRBV13 with TRBJ2-7; D gene unclear. This CDR3 comprises 12 residues. V shed 5 bases and J shed 6 bases, with 11 bases lying between them. The germline V gene has CDR1 PRHDT and CDR2 FYEKMQ (reference sequence). CDR3 coding DNA: TGTGCCAGCAGCCACCGATACTTCGAGCAGTACGTC. Protein sequence: CASSHRYFEQYV.

This clonotype occurred many times. The chain combines TRBV9 with TRBJ2-2, with D maybe TRBD1 (5 bases). The germline gives CDR1 SGDLS, CDR2 YYNGEE. There are 15 residues in the CDR3. V was pared by 6 bases and J by 0 bases, with 12 bases between. Here the CDR3 reads CASNLGHTNTGELFF. The DNA for the CDR3 is TGTGCCAGCAACCTAGGACACACGAACACCGGGGAGCTGTTTTTT.

J is TRBJ1-1 and V is TRBV14, with D possibly being TRBD1 (5 bases). Trimming shortened V by 1 base and J by 10 bases, and 13 bases separated the two germline ends. Germline V gene data show CDR1 as SGHDN and CDR2 as FVKESK. The CDR3 contains 13 residues. CDR3 sequence (DNA): TGTGCCAGCAGCCAAGTTTCTGGGGCGAGAGCTTTCTTT. It yields the protein CASSQVSGARAFF.